What follows are 10 T cell receptor beta chains derived from one specimen sequenced in a study of T-cell reconstitution after alpha-beta-depleted transplantation in children. Unique molecular identifiers were used in preparing the TCRbeta library. TCRdb re-called the PCR reads through MiXCR, storing one row per CDR3 protein. The table shows about 640,000 distinct CDR3 sequences, with approximately 12% occurring only once. The sample here was PBMCs, mostly from graft donor cells, taken 360 days after TCRalphabeta/CD19-depleted stem cell transplant. These TCRs come from a male patient between 10 and 17 years old who had a stem cell transplant for acute myeloid leukemia, so the T cells may come from the graft donor.

A few counts support this clonotype. The chain joins TRBV6-5 to TRBJ2-1; D is undetermined. This CDR3 region has 14 residues. Trimming stripped 2 bases from V and 1 base from J, with 6 bases between. Germline values: CDR1 MNHEY, CDR2 SVGAGI. The CDR3 loop reads CASSYRASYNEQFF. Here the CDR3 DNA reads TGTGCCAGCAGTTACAGGGCTTCCTACAATGAGCAGTTCTTC.

This clonotype occurred a few times. The chain combines TRBV19 with TRBJ2-1, with 7 positions matching TRBD1. The CDR3 consists of 14 residues. Germline V gene data show CDR1 as LNHDA and CDR2 as SQIVND (reference sequence). V shed 7 bases, J shed 5 bases, and the junction held 8 bases outside the gene matches. The chain's CDR3 is CASKLDRVNNEQFF. For the CDR3, the DNA is TGTGCCAGTAAGTTAGACAGGGTGAACAATGAGCAGTTCTTC. The full variable domain, with the rest looked up from reference TRBV19 and TRBJ2-1, is DGGITQSPKYLFRKEGQNVTLSCEQNLNHDAMYWYRQDPGQGLRLIYYSQIVNDFQKGDIAEGYSVSREKKESFPLTVTSAQKNPTAFYLCASKLDRVNNEQFFGPGTRLTVL.

V and J are TRBV20-1 and TRBJ2-5; 12 positions agree with TRBD2. V was pared by 5 bases and J by 1 base, with 11 bases of the junction left unmatched. The CDR3 runs to 17 residues. The germline V gene has CDR1 DFQATT and CDR2 SNEGSKA (reference sequence). The chain's CDR3 is CSAGRTSGIEFQETQYF. CDR3 in DNA: TGCAGTGCTGGACGGACTAGCGGGATTGAGTTCCAAGAGACCCAGTACTTC.

This clonotype was counted only a few times. The chain combines TRBV6-2 or TRBV6-3 with TRBJ2-1; D is possibly TRBD1 (6 bases). Trimming stripped 6 bases from V and 9 bases from J, with 9 bases between. CDR1 is MNHEY, CDR2 SVGEGT, per germline. CDR3 length equals 11 residues. This CDR3 reads CASRQGLEQFF. The CDR3 nucleotides are TGTGCCAGCAGACAGGGTCTTGAGCAGTTCTTC.

This clonotype occurred a few times. The chain is built from TRBV24-1 and TRBJ2-1, with 9 bases that match TRBD2. The CDR3 has 18 amino acids. Germline CDR1 and CDR2: KGHDR and SFDVKD. Unmatched junction bases numbered 12, after V lost 7 bases and J lost 0 bases. CDR3 loop: CATRIAGGGVSSYNEQFF. In DNA, the CDR3 is TGTGCCACCAGAATCGCGGGAGGGGGGGTAAGCTCCTACAATGAGCAGTTCTTC.

This clonotype occurred a few times. The J gene is TRBJ2-7, the V gene TRBV6-2 or TRBV6-3; TRBD2 agrees at 12 bases. With 6 bases clipped from V and 3 bases from J, the junction kept 6 bases outside the gene matches. Germline values: CDR1 MNHEY, CDR2 SVGEGT. The CDR3 runs to 15 residues. The CDR3 loop reads CASRGTSGRSYEQYF. Here the CDR3 DNA reads TGTGCCAGCAGAGGTACTAGCGGGAGGAGCTACGAGCAGTACTTC.

The sample holds a few counts of this clonotype. The chain has TRBV6-5 and TRBJ2-1, with 9 bases that match TRBD2. This CDR3 spans 17 amino acids. Unmatched junction bases numbered 9, after V lost 2 bases and J lost 4 bases. Germline CDR1 reads MNHEY; CDR2 reads SVGAGI. CDR3 DNA sequence: TGTGCCAGCAGTTACGGGTTAGCGGGGGTCGGGTACAATGAGCAGTTCTTC. It specifies CASSYGLAGVGYNEQFF.

This clonotype showed up just a few times. The chain uses TRBV12-3 or TRBV12-4 and TRBJ1-2; D might be TRBD1 (6 bases). The CDR3 spans 15 residues. V lost 6 bases to trimming and J lost 3 bases, with 17 bases between them. In DNA form, the CDR3 reads TGTGCCAGCAGCAAGCAGCCCACAGGGTACTATGGCTACACCTTC. This sequence encodes CASSKQPTGYYGYTF.

The sample holds many counts of this clonotype. V and J are TRBV11-2 and TRBJ2-2, with 12 bases fitting TRBD2. There are 15 residues in the CDR3. The V segment lost 6 bases and the J segment 6 bases; nucleotides outside the gene matches: 5. The germline V gene encodes CDR1 SGHAT and CDR2 FQNNGV. Here the CDR3 reads CASSSASGRAGELFF. The CDR3 DNA is TGTGCCAGCAGTTCCGCTAGCGGGAGGGCCGGGGAGCTGTTTTTT.

The chain combines TRBV10-3 with TRBJ2-5, with 9 bases lining up with TRBD1. Germline V CDR1 and CDR2: ENHRY, SYGVKD. V gave up 6 bases and J gave up 5 bases; unmatched junction bases: 13. This CDR3 spans 16 amino acids. The CDR3 region is CAISSLPPGQGETQYF. CDR3 coding DNA: TGTGCCATCAGCTCCCTCCCGCCGGGACAGGGTGAGACCCAGTACTTC.